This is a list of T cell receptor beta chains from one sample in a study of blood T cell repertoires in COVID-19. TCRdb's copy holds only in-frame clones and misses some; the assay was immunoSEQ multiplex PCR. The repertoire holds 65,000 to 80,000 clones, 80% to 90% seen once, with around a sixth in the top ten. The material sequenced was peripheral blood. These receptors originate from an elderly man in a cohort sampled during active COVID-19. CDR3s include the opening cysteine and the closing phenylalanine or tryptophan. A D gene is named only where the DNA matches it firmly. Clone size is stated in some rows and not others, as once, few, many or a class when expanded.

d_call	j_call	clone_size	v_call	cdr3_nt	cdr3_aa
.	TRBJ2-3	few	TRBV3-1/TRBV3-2	TGTGCCAGCAGCCAACTCACAGATACGCAGTATTTT	CASSQLTDTQYF
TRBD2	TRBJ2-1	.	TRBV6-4	TGTGCCAGCAGGAAAACTAGCGGGGGGGCAAATGAGCAGTTCTTC	CASRKTSGGANEQFF
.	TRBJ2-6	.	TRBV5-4	TGTGCCAGCAGCGAGGCCTTCTCTGGGGCCAACGTCCTGACTTTC	CASSEAFSGANVLTF
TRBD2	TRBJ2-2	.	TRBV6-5	TGTGCCAGCATTGGGCTAGCGGGGGGGACCGGGGAGCTGTTTTTT	CASIGLAGGTGELFF
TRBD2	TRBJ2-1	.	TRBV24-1	TGTGCCACCAGTGGGACTAGCGGGGGGGAGAGCTCCTACAATGAGCAGTTCTTC	CATSGTSGGESSYNEQFF
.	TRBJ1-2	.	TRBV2	TGTGCCAGCAGTGAAGCGAGGAGGGTGGGCTACACCTTC	CASSEARRVGYTF
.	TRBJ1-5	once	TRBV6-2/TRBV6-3	TGTGCCAGCAGTTACTCTTCTCTTAATCAGCCCCAGCATTTT	CASSYSSLNQPQHF
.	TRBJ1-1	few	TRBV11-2	TGTGCCAGCAGCTCCGGTCGGTGGACTGAAGCTTTCTTT	CASSSGRWTEAFF
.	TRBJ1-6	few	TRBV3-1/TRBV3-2	TGTGCCAGCAGCCCGGGTCTCTCCTATAATTCACCCCTCCACTTT	CASSPGLSYNSPLHF
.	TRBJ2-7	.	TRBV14	TGTGCCAGCAGCCAAGACAGGTACGAGCAGTACTTC	CASSQDRYEQYF
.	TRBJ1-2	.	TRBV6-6	TGTGCCAGCAGCGACCCCGGATCAGGCTATGGCTACACCTTC	CASSDPGSGYGYTF
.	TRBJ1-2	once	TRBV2	TGTGCCAGCAGTGAGGAGGAAAGCTCTGGCTACACCTTC	CASSEEESSGYTF
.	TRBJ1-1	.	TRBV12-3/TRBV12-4	TGTGCCAGCAGCAGGTCTACAACTGAAGCTTTCTTT	CASSRSTTEAFF
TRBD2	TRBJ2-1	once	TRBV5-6	TGTGCCAGCAGCCGTACTAGCGGGGCTTACAATGAGCAGTTCTTC	CASSRTSGAYNEQFF
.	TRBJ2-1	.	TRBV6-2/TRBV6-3	TGTGCCAGCAGTTACTCGGGGGGTGTGAATGAGCAGTTCTTC	CASSYSGGVNEQFF
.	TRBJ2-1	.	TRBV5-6	TGTGCCAGCAGCTTGGCCCCGCCAGATGAGCAGTTCTTC	CASSLAPPDEQFF
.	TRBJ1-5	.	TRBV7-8	TGTGCCAGCAGCTACATTCCTTCCGAGGACTATAGCAATCAGCCCCAGCATTTT	CASSYIPSEDYSNQPQHF
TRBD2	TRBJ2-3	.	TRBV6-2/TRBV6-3	TGTGCCAGCACCCCGGGCGGGGGGCCAGGGAATACGCAGTATTTT	CASTPGGGPGNTQYF
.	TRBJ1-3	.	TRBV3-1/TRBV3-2	TGTGCCAGCAGCCAAGAAGGACTTCGAATTAGAACCATATATTTT	CASSQEGLRIRTIYF
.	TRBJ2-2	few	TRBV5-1	TGCGCCAGCAGTCTCGCGACAGCTAACACCGGGGAGCTGTTTTTT	CASSLATANTGELFF
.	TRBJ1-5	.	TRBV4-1	TGCGCCAGCAGCCAAGGTTTAGATAGCAATCAGCCCCAGCATTTT	CASSQGLDSNQPQHF
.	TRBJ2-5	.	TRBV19	TGTGCCAGTAGTATAGAGACTAGCCAAGAGACCCAGTACTTC	CASSIETSQETQYF
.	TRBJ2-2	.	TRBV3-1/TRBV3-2	TGTGCCAGCAGCCAACCGGGTGTTAACACCGGGGAGCTGTTTTTT	CASSQPGVNTGELFF
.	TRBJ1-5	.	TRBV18	TGTGCCAGCTCAGCCAGGACAAATCAGCCCCAGCATTTT	CASSARTNQPQHF
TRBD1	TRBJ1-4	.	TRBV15	TGTGCCACCAGCAGAGGGCAGGGGGCGCCGGAGGGAGAAAAACTGTTTTTT	CATSRGQGAPEGEKLFF
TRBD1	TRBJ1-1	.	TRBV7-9	TGTGCCAGCAGCCCCCGGGACAGGCACCTGAACACTGAAGCTTTCTTT	CASSPRDRHLNTEAFF
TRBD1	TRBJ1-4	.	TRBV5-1	TGCGCCAGCAGCTGGGCAGACAGGGCCACTAATGAAAAACTGTTTTTT	CASSWADRATNEKLFF
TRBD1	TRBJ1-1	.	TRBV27	TGTGCCAGCAGCCGGGACAGGGTAGGTCGGGGGGACACTGAAGCTTTCTTT	CASSRDRVGRGDTEAFF
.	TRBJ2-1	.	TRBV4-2	TGTGCCAGCAGCCAAAACCAGGGGAGCTCCTACAATGAGCAGTTCTTC	CASSQNQGSSYNEQFF
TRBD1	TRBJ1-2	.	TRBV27	TGTGCCAGCAACCCTCTGGGACAGGGTCATGGCTACACCTTC	CASNPLGQGHGYTF
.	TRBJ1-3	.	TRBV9	TGTGCCAGTTCCGCCTCTATAACAGGGTCGGTTCTCTCTGGAAACACCATATATTTT	CASSASITGSVLSGNTIYF
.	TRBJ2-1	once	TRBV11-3	TGTGCCAGCAGCTTAGGGCTAGCGTCCTACAATGAGCAGTTCTTC	CASSLGLASYNEQFF
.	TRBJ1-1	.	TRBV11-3	TGTGCCAGCAGCCAATCCGGGGTCCCGGCTTTCTTT	CASSQSGVPAFF
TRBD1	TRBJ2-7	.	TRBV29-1	TGCAGCGTGGGACAGGGTAACGAGCAGTACTTC	CSVGQGNEQYF
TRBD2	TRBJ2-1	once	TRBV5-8	TGTGCCAGCAGCTTCCGACTAGCGGGGGGCCTAGATGAGCAGTTCTTC	CASSFRLAGGLDEQFF
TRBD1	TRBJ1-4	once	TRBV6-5	TGTGCCAGCGAGACAGGGGGATCTAATGAAAAACTGTTTTTT	CASETGGSNEKLFF
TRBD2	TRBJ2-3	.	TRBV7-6	TGTGCCAGCAGCCTAGGGGCTAGCGGTGATACGCAGTATTTT	CASSLGASGDTQYF
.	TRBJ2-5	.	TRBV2	TGTGCCAGCAGTGTTATAGTGAGGGAGACCCAGTACTTC	CASSVIVRETQYF
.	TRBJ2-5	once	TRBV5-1	TGCGCCAGCACCCGCGGGACAGCATACCAAGAGACCCAGTACTTC	CASTRGTAYQETQYF
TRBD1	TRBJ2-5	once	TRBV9	TGTGCCAGCAGCGGGACAGGCCCACAAGAGACCCAGTACTTC	CASSGTGPQETQYF
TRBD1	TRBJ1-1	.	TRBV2	TGTGCCAGCAGTGTGGACAGGTTGAACACTGAAGCTTTCTTT	CASSVDRLNTEAFF
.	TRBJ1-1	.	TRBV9	TGTGCCAGCAGCCCAAACACCTTGAACACTGAAGCTTTCTTT	CASSPNTLNTEAFF
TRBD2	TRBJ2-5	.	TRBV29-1	TGCAGCGCTCTAGCGGGGGCCTCGGAGACCCAGTACTTC	CSALAGASETQYF
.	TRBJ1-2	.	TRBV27	TGTGCCAGCAGTGATAGGGGTTTGGGGGCTCACTATGGCTACACCTTC	CASSDRGLGAHYGYTF
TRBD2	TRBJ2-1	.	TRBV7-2	TGTGCCAGCAGCTTAATGCTAGCGGGAGAGCAGTTCTTC	CASSLMLAGEQFF
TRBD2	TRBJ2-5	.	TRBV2	TGTGCCAGCAGGAGGGGAGCGGGGGGGCAGGAGACCCAGTACTTC	CASRRGAGGQETQYF
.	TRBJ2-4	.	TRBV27	TGTGCCAGCAGTTTAGTGGGGGCATTGACCAAAAACATTCAGTACTTC	CASSLVGALTKNIQYF
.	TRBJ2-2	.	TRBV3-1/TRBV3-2	TGTGCTACCAGGACGGGGGGCTACACCGGGGAGCTGTTTTTT	CATRTGGYTGELFF
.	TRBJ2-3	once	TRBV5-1	TGCGCCAGCAGCTTGGCCGCTAAGAGCGGGACAGATACGCAGTATTTT	CASSLAAKSGTDTQYF
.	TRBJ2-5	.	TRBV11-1	TGTGCCAGCAGCCAACAAGAGACCCAGTACTTC	CASSQQETQYF
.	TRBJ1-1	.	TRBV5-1	TGCGCCAGCAGCAACCCGGGCACTGAAGCTTTCTTT	CASSNPGTEAFF
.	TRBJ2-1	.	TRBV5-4	TGTGCCAGCAGTCTGGTTGGGGCGGGGGCCTGGTACAATGAGCAGTTCTTC	CASSLVGAGAWYNEQFF
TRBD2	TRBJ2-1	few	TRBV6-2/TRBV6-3	TGTGCCAGCAGCCCCGGGACTATGAGGCGATTAACCTACAATGAGCAGTTCTTC	CASSPGTMRRLTYNEQFF
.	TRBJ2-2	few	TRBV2	TGTGCCAGCAGCGGTCCTGCGGGGAACACCGGGGAGCTGTTTTTT	CASSGPAGNTGELFF
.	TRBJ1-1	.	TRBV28	TGTGCCAGCAGTCTTGCTAGGACTGAAGCTTTCTTT	CASSLARTEAFF
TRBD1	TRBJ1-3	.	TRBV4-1	TGCGCCAGCAGCCAAGGGGGACAGCGTTTCTCTGGAAACACCATATATTTT	CASSQGGQRFSGNTIYF
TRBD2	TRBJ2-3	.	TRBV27	TGTGCCAGCAGTTTTAAGACTGGGCGGGGGGCCACAGATACGCAGTATTTT	CASSFKTGRGATDTQYF
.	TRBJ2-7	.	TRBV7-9	TGTGCCAGCAGCCCAGGGTACGAGCAGTACTTC	CASSPGYEQYF
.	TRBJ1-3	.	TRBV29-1	TGCAGCGTTGATTCCGGGGGTGGAAACACCATATATTTT	CSVDSGGGNTIYF